This T cell receptor (beta chain) was identified during a study of blood T cell repertoires in COVID-19. Some clones are missing from TCRdb's copy, which holds only in-frame ones; the method was immunoSEQ multiplex PCR. Of 200,000 to 300,000 clones in the sample, 88% were seen once. Per the germline V gene, CDR1 is MNHEY and CDR2 is SMNVEV (reference sequence). The ends were cut back, 5 bases at V and 2 bases at J, with 10 bases in the middle. The CDR3 loop spans 15 amino acids. The sample consisted of peripheral blood. The receptor's source is a woman in her 40s who had recovered from COVID-19. V and J are TRBV27 and TRBJ1-6; no definite D call. CDR3 in DNA: TGTGCCAGCAGTGGCCTCCCCGCCTATAATTCACCCCTCCACTTT. This translates into CASSGLPAYNSPLHF.